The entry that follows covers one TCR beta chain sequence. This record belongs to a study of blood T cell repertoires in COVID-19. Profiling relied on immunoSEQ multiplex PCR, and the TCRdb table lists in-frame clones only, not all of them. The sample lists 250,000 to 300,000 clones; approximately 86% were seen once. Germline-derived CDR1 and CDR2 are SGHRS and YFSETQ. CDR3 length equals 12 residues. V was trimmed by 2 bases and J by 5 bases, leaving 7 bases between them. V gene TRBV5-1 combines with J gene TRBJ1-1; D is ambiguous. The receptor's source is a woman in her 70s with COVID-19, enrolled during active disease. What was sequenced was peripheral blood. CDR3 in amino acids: CASSFYGTEAFF. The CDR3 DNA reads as TGCGCCAGCAGCTTTTACGGGACTGAAGCTTTCTTT.